Listed here is a single T cell receptor (beta chain). Method: immunoSEQ multiplex PCR; TCRdb's copy keeps in-frame clones and lacks some. This sample yields roughly 70,000 clones, of which 90% are seen a single time; 4.7% belongs to the top ten. This CDR3 is 14 amino acids long. V lost 2 bases and J lost 6, with 11 bases in between. CDR1 is SNHLY and CDR2 is FYNNEI in the germline V gene. The entry originates in a study of technical replicates of blood from a few donors. What was sequenced was PBMCs. The origin of this receptor is a human donor in good health. Some clones in this sample may be carry-over from other donors' samples. The rearrangement uses TRBV2 and TRBJ2-1; a weak D match, TRBD2 (6 bases). CDR3 nucleotide sequence: TGTGCCAGCAGTGAAATGGAGGGTGCCAATGAGCAGTTCTTC. Protein: CASSEMEGANEQFF. Full variable domain (outside the CDR3, taken from reference TRBV2 and TRBJ2-1): EPEVTQTPSHQVTQMGQEVILRCVPISNHLYFYWYRQILGQKVEFLVSFYNNEISEKSEIFDDQFSVERPDGSNFTLKIRSTKLEDSAMYFCASSEMEGANEQFFGPGTRLTVL.